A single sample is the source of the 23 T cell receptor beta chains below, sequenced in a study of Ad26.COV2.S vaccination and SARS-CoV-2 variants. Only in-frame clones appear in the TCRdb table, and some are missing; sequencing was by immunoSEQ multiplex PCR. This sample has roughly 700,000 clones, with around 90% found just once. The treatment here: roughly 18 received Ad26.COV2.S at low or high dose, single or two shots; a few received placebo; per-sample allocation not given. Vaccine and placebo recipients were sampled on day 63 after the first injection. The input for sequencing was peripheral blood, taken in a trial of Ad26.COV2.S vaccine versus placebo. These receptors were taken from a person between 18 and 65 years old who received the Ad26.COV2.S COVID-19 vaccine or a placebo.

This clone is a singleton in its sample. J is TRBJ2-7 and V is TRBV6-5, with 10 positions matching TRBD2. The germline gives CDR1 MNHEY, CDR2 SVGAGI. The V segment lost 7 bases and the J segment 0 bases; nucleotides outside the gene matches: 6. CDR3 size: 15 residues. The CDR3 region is CASTPSGSSSYEQYF. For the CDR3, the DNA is TGTGCCAGCACCCCTAGCGGGAGCTCCTCCTACGAGCAGTACTTC.

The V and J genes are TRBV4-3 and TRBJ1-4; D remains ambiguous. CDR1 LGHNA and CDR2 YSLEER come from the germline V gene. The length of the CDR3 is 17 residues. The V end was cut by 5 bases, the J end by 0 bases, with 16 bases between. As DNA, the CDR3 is TGCGCCAGCAGCTACGCCCCCTCAGGTTCAACTAATGAAAAACTGTTTTTT. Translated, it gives CASSYAPSGSTNEKLFF.

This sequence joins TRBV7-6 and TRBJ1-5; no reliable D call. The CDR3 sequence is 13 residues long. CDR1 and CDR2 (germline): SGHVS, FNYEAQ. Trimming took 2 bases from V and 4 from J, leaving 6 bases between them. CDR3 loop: CASSLQENQPQHF. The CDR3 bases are TGTGCCAGCAGCTTACAGGAAAATCAGCCCCAGCATTTT.

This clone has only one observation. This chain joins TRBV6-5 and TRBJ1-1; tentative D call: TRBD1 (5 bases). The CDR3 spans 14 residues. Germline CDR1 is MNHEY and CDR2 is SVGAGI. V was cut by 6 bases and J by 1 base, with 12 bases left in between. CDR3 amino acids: CASRVGRQNTEAFF. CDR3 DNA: TGTGCCAGCAGGGTGGGACGGCAGAACACTGAAGCTTTCTTT.

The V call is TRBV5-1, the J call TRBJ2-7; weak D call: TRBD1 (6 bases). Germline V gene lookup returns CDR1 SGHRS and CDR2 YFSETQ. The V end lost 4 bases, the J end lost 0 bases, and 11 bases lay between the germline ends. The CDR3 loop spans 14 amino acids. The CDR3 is CASSGPDSSYEQYF. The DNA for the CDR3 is TGCGCCAGCAGCGGACCGGACAGCTCCTACGAGCAGTACTTC.

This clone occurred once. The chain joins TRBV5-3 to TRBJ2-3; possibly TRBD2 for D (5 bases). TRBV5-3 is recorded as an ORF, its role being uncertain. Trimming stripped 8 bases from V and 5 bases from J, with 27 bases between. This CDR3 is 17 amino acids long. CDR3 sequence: CARAMGEWVVRGDTQYF. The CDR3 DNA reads TGTGCCAGGGCCATGGGAGAGTGGGTCGTTCGGGGAGATACGCAGTATTTT.

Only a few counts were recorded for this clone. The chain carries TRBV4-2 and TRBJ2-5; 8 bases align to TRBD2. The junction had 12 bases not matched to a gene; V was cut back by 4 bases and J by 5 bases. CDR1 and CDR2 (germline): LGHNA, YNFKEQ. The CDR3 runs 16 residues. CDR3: CASSLTSLAAGETQYF. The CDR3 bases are TGTGCCAGCAGCCTCACCTCACTAGCGGCGGGGGAGACCCAGTACTTC.

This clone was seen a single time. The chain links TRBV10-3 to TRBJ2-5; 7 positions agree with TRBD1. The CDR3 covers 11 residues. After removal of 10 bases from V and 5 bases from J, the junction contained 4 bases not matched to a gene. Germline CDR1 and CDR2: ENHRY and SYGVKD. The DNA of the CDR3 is TGTGCCAGCAGGGGGAGCGAGACCCAGTACTTC. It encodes CASRGSETQYF.

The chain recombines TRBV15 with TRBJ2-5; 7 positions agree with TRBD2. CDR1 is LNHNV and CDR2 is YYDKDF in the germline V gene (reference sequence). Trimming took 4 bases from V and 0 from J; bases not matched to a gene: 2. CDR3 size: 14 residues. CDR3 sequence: CATSKRDYQETQYF. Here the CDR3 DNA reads TGTGCCACCAGCAAGCGGGACTACCAAGAGACCCAGTACTTC.

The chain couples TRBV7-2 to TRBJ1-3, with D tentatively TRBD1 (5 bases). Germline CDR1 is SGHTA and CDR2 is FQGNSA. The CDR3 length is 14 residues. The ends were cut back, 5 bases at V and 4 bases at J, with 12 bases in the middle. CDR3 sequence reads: CASSVEGAGNTIYF. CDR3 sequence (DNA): TGTGCCAGCAGCGTGGAAGGGGCAGGAAACACCATATATTTT.

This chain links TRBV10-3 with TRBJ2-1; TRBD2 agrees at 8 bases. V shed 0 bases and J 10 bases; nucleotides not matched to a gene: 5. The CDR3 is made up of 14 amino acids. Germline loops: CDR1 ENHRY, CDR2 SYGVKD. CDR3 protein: CAISESERGREQFF. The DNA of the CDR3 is TGTGCCATCAGTGAGTCCGAGCGGGGGCGGGAGCAGTTCTTC.

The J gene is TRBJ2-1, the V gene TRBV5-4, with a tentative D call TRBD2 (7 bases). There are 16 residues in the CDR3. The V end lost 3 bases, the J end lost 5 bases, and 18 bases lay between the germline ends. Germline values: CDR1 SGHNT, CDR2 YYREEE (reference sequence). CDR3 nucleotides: TGTGCCAGCAGCTGGGGGGGCGCGAAACGGGACAATGAGCAGTTCTTC. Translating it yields CASSWGGAKRDNEQFF. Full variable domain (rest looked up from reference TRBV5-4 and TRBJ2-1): ETGVTQSPTHLIKTRGQQVTLRCSSQSGHNTVSWYQQALGQGPQFIFQYYREEENGRGNFPPRFSGLQFPNYSSELNVNALELDDSALYLCASSWGGAKRDNEQFFGPGTRLTVL.

CDR3 region: CASSIDLGGSPLHF. The CDR3 nucleotides read TGTGCCAGTAGTATAGATCTCGGCGGCTCACCCCTCCACTTT. The chain has TRBV19 and TRBJ1-6; D unclear. Between the trimmed V and J ends, which lost 0 bases and 10 bases, there was a span of 10 bases. Germline values: CDR1 LNHDA, CDR2 SQIVND (reference sequence). This CDR3 region has 14 residues. Based on the CDR3 plus reference TRBV19 and TRBJ1-6, the full variable domain is DGGITQSPKYLFRKEGQNVTLSCEQNLNHDAMYWYRQDPGQGLRLIYYSQIVNDFQKGDIAEGYSVSREKKESFPLTVTSAQKNPTAFYLCASSIDLGGSPLHFGNGTRLTVT.

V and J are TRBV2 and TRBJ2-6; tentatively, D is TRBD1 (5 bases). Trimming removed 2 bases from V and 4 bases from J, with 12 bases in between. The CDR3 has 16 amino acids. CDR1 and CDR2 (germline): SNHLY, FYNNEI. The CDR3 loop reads CASSEQGPSGANVLTF. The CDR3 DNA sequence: TGTGCCAGCAGTGAACAGGGCCCCTCGGGGGCCAACGTCCTGACTTTC.

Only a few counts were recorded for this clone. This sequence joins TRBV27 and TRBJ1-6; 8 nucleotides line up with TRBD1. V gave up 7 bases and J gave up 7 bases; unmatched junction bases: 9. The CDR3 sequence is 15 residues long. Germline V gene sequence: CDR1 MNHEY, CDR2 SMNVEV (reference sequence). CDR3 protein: CASNPGGERNSPLHF. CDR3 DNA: TGTGCCAGCAACCCAGGGGGCGAAAGAAATTCACCCCTCCACTTT.

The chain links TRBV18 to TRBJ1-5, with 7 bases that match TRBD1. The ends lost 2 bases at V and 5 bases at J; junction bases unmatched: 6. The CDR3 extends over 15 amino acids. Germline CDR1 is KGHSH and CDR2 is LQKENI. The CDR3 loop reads CASSPNTGDDQPQHF. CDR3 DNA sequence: TGTGCCAGCTCACCAAATACAGGGGATGATCAGCCCCAGCATTTT. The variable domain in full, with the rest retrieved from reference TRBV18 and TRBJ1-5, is NAGVMQNPRHLVRRRGQEARLRCSPMKGHSHVYWYRQLPEEGLKFMVYLQKENIIDESGMPKERFSAEFPKEGPSILRIQQVVRGDSAAYFCASSPNTGDDQPQHFGDGTRLSIL.

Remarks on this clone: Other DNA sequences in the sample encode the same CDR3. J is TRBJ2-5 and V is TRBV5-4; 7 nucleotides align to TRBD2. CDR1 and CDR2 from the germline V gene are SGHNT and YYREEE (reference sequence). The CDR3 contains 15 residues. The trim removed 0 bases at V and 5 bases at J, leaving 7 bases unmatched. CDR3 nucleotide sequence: TGTGCCAGCAGCTTGGCGGGCGGGAGAGGGGAGACCCAGTACTTC. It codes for CASSLAGGRGETQYF.

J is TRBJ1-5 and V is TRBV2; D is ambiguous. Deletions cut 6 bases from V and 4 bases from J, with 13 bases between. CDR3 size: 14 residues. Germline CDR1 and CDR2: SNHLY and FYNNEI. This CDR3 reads CASSPITFNQPQHF. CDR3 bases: TGTGCCAGCAGCCCCATAACTTTTAATCAGCCCCAGCATTTT.

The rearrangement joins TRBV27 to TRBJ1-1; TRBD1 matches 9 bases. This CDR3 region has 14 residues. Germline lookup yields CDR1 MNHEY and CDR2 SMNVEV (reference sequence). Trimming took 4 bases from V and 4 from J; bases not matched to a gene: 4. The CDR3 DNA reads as TGTGCCAGCAGTTACAGGGGGCGAGTCACTGAAGCTTTCTTT. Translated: CASSYRGRVTEAFF.

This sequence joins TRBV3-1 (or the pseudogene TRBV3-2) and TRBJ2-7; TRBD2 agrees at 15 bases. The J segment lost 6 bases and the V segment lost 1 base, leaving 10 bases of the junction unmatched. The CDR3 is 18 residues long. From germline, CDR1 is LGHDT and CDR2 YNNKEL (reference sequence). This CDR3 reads CASSQGTSGRAPRPEQYF. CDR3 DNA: TGTGCCAGCAGCCAAGGGACTAGCGGGAGGGCTCCCCGACCCGAGCAGTACTTC.

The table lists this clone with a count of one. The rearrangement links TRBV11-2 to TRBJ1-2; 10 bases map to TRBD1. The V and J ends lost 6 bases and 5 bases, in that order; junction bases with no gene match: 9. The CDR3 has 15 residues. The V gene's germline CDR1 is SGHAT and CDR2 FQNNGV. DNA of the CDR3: TGTGCCAGCAGTTCTACCCGGACAGGGGGTTATGGCTACACCTTC. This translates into CASSSTRTGGYGYTF.

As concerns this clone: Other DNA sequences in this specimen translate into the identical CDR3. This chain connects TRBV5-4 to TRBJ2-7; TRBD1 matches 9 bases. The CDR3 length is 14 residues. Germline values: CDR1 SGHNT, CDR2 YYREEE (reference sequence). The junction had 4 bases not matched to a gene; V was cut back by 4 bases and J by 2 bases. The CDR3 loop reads CASSLGQGAYEQYF. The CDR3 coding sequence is TGTGCCAGCAGCCTGGGACAGGGCGCCTACGAGCAGTACTTC. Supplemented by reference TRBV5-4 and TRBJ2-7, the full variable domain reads ETGVTQSPTHLIKTRGQQVTLRCSSQSGHNTVSWYQQALGQGPQFIFQYYREEENGRGNFPPRFSGLQFPNYSSELNVNALELDDSALYLCASSLGQGAYEQYFGPGTRLTVT.

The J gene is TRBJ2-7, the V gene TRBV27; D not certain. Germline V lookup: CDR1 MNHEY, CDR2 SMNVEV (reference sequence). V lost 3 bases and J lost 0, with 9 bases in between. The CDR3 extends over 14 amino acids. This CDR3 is CASSFTASSYEQYF. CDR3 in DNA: TGTGCCAGCAGTTTCACAGCGAGCTCCTACGAGCAGTACTTC.